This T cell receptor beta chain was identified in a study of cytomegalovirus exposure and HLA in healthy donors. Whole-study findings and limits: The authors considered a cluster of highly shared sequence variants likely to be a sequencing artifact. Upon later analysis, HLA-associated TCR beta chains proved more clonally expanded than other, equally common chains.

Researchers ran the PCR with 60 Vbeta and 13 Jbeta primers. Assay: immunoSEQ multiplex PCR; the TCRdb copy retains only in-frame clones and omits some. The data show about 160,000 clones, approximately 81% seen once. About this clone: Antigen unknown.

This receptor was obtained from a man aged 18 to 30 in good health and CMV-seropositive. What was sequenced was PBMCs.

The CDR3 DNA follows: TGTGCCAGCAAAGGGACAGGGGCCTACGAGCAGTACTTC. Amino acid sequence: CASKGTGAYEQYF. The rearrangement links TRBV2 to TRBJ2-7; 10 bases align to TRBD1. Trimming took 7 bases from V and 2 from J; bases not matched to a gene: 2. The CDR3 length is 13 residues. CDR1 is SNHLY and CDR2 is FYNNEI in the germline V gene. Full variable domain (remainder filled in from reference TRBV2 and TRBJ2-7): EPEVTQTPSHQVTQMGQEVILRCVPISNHLYFYWYRQILGQKVEFLVSFYNNEISEKSEIFDDQFSVERPDGSNFTLKIRSTKLEDSAMYFCASKGTGAYEQYFGPGTRLTVT.